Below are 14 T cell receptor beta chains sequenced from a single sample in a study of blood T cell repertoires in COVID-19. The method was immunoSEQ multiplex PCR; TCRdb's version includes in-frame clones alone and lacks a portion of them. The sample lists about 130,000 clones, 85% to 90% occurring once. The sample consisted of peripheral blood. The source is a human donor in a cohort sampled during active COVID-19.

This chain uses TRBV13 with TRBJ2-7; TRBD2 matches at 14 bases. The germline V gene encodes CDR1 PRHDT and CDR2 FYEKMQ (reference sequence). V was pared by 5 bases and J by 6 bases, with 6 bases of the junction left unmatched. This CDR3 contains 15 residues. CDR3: CASSLGLAGVSEQYF. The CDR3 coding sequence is TGTGCCAGCAGCCTGGGACTAGCGGGGGTAAGCGAGCAGTACTTC.

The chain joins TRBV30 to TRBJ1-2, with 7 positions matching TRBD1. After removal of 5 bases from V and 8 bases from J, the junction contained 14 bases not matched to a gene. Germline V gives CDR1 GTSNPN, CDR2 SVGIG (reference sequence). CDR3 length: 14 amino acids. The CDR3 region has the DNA TGTGCCTGGGGCATCACAGGGGCGGTCCGGGGCTACACCTTC. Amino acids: CAWGITGAVRGYTF.

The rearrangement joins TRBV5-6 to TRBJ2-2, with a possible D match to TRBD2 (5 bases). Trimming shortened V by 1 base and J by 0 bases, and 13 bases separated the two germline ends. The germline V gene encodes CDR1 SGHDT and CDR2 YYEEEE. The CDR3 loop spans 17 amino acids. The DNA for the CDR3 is TGTGCCAGCAGCTTGCTGGGAGCCTCCGCGAACACCGGGGAGCTGTTTTTT. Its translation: CASSLLGASANTGELFF.

The CDR3 sequence: CARSLFPPRRRNTIYF. CDR3 nucleotide sequence: TGTGCCAGAAGCTTGTTTCCTCCCCGGAGGAGAAACACCATATATTTT. V usage is TRBV5-3 and J usage is TRBJ1-3; D not certain. TRBV5-3 belongs to the ORF category, with a function that is uncertain. This CDR3 contains 16 residues. Trimming removed 1 base at V and 5 bases at J, with 16 bases between.

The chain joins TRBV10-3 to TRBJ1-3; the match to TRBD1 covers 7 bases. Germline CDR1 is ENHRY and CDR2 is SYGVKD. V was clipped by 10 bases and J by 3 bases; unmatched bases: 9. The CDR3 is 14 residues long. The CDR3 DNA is TGTGCCACCGGCCAGGGGACAGATGGAAACACCATATATTTT. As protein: CATGQGTDGNTIYF.

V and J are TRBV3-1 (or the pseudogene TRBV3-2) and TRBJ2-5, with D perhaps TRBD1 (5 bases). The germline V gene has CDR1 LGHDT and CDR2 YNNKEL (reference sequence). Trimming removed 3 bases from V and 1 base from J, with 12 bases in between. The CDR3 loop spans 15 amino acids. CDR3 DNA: TGTGCCAGCAGCCATGACAGTGCTGGCCAAGAGACCCAGTACTTC. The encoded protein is CASSHDSAGQETQYF.

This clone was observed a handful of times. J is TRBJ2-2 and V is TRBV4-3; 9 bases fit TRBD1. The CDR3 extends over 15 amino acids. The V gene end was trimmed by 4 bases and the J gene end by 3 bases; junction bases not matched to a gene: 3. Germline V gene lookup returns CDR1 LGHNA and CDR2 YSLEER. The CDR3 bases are TGCGCCAGCAGCCCTGGGACAGGGCACACCGGGGAGCTGTTTTTT. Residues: CASSPGTGHTGELFF.

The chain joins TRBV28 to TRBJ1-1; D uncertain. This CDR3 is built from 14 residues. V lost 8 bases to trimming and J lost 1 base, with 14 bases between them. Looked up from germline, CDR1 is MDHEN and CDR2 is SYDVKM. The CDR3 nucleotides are TGTGCCAGCCAGCCTGGTGCGGGGAACACTGAAGCTTTCTTT. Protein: CASQPGAGNTEAFF.

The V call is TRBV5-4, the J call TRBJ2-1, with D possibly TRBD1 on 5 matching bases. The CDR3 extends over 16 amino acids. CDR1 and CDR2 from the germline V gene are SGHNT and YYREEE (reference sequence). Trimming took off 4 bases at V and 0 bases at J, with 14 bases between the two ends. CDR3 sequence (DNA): TGTGCCAGCAGCGGGGCCTCTCGGAGCTCCTACAATGAGCAGTTCTTC. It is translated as CASSGASRSSYNEQFF.

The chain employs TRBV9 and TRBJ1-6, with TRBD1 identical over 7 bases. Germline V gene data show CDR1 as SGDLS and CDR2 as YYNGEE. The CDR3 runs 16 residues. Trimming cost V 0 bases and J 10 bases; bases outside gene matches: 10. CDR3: CASSVDGTDIRSPLHF. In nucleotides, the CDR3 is TGTGCCAGCAGCGTAGACGGGACAGACATAAGATCACCCCTCCACTTT. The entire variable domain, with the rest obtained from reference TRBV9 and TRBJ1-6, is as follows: DSGVTQTPKHLITATGQRVTLRCSPRSGDLSVYWYQQSLDQGLQFLIQYYNGEERAKGNILERFSAQQFPDLHSELNLSSLELGDSALYFCASSVDGTDIRSPLHFGNGTRLTVT.

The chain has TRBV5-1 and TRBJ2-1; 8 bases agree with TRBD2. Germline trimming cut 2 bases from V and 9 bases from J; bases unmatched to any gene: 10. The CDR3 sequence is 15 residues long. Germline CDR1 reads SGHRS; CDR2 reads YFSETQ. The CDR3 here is CASSFGSGMMAEQFF. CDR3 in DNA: TGCGCCAGCAGCTTCGGTAGCGGGATGATGGCTGAGCAGTTCTTC.

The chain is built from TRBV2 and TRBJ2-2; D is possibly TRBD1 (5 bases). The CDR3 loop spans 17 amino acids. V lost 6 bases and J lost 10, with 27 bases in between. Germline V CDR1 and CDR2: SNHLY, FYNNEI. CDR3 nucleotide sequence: TGTGCCAGCAGCCCCAGGACAAGCGCGCTGAGTCCTTCGGAGCTGTTTTTT. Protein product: CASSPRTSALSPSELFF.

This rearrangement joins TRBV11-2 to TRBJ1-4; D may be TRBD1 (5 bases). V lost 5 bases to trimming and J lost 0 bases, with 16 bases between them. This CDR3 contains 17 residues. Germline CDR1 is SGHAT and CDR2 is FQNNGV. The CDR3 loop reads CASSLRGVPATNEKLFF. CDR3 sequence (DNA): TGTGCCAGCAGCCTTAGGGGTGTGCCCGCAACTAATGAAAAACTGTTTTTT.

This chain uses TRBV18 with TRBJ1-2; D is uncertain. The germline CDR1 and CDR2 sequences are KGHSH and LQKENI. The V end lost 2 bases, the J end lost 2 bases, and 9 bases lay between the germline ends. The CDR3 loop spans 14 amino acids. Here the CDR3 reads CASSPAVMNYGYTF. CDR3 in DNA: TGTGCCAGCTCACCAGCGGTGATGAACTATGGCTACACCTTC. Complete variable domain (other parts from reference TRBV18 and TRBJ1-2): NAGVMQNPRHLVRRRGQEARLRCSPMKGHSHVYWYRQLPEEGLKFMVYLQKENIIDESGMPKERFSAEFPKEGPSILRIQQVVRGDSAAYFCASSPAVMNYGYTFGSGTRLTVV.